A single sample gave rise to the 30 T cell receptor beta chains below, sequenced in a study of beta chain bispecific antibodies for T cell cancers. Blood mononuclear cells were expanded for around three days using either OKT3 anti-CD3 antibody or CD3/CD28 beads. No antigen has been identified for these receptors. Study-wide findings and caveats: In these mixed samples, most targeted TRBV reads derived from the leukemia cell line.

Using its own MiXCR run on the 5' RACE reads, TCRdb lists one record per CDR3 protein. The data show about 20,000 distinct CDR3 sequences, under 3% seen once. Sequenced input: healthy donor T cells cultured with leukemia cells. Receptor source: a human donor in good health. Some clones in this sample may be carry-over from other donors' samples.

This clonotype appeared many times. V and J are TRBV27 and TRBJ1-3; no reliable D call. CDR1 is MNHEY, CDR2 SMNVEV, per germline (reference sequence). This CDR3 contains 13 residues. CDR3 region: CAILRDSGNTIYF. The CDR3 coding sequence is TGTGCAATCCTAAGGGACTCTGGAAACACCATATATTTT.

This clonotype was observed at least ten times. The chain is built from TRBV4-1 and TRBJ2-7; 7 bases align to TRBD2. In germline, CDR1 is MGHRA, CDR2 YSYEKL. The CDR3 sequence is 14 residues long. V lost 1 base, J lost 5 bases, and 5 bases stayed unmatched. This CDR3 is CASSQAERGNEQYF. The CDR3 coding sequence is TGCGCCAGCAGCCAAGCCGAGCGGGGAAACGAGCAGTACTTC.

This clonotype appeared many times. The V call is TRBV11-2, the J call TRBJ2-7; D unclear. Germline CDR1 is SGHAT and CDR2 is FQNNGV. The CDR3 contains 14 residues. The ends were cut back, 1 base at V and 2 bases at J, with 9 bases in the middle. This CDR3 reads CASSLVPSTYEQYF. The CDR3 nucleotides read TGTGCCAGCAGCTTAGTGCCCAGTACCTACGAGCAGTACTTC.

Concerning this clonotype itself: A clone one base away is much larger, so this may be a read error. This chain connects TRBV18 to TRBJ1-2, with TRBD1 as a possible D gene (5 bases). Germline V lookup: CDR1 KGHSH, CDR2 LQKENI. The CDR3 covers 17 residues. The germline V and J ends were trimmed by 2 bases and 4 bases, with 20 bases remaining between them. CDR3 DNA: TGTGCCAGCTCACCAGTCCAGGGAATCACACTTACCTATGGCTACACCTTC. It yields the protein CASSPVQGITLTYGYTF.

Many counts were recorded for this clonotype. As DNA, the CDR3 is TGTGCCAGCAGTTTAGGGGACAGGGGGGATCCGGATACGCAGTATTTT. It encodes CASSLGDRGDPDTQYF. The chain links TRBV27 to TRBJ2-3; 11 bases align to TRBD1. With 2 bases clipped from V and 6 bases from J, the junction kept 7 bases outside the gene matches. The CDR3 runs 16 residues. CDR1 is MNHEY and CDR2 is SMNVEV in the germline V gene (reference sequence).

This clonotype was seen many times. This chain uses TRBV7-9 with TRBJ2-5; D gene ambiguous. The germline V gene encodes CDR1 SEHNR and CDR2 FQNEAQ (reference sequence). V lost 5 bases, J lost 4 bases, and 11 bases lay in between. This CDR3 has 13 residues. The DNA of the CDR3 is TGTGCCAGCAGCCCGGTGGGTGGAGAGACCCAGTACTTC. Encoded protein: CASSPVGGETQYF.

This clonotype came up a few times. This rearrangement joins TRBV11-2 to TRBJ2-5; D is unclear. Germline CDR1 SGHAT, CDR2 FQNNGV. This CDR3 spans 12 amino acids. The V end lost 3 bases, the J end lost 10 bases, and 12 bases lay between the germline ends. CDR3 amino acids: CASSLSGWGQYF. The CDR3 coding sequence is TGTGCCAGCAGCTTGTCCGGGTGGGGCCAGTACTTC.

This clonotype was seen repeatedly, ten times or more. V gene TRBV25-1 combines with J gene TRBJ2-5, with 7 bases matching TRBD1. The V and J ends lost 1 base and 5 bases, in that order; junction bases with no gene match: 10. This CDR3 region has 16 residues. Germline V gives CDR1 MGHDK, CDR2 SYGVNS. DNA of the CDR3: TGTGCCAGCAGTGAATTAGTTAGAGGGGGCAAGGAGACCCAGTACTTC. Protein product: CASSELVRGGKETQYF.

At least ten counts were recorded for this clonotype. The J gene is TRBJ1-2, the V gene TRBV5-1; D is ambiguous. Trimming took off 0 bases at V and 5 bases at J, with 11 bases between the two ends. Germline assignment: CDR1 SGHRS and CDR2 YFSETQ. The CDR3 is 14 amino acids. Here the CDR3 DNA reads TGCGCCAGCAGCTTGGATCACCTTACTTATGGCTACACCTTC. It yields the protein CASSLDHLTYGYTF.

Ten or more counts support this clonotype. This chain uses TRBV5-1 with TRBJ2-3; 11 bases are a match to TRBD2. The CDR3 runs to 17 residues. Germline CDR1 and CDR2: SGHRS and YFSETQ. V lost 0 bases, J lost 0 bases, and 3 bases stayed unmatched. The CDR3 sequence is CASSLASGGLSTDTQYF. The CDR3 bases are TGCGCCAGCAGCTTGGCTAGCGGGGGGCTTAGCACAGATACGCAGTATTTT.

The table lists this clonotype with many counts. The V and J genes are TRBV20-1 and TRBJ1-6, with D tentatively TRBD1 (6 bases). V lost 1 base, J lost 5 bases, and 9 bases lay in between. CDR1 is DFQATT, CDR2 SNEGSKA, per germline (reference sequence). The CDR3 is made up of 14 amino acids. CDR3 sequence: CSARGSGDNSPLHF. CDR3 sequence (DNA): TGCAGTGCTAGAGGATCAGGGGATAATTCACCCCTCCACTTT.

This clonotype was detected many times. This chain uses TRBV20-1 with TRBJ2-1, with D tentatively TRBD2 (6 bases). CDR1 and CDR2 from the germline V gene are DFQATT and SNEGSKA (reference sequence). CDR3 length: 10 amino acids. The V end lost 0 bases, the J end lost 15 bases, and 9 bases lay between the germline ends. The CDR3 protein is CSAREGGWFF. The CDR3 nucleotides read TGCAGTGCTAGAGAGGGGGGATGGTTCTTC.

CDR3 sequence reads: CASSQTNTGELFF. The CDR3 bases are TGTGCCAGCAGCCAAACAAACACCGGGGAGCTGTTTTTT. The chain employs TRBV7-3 and TRBJ2-2; D is uncertain. This CDR3 contains 13 residues. Deletions cut 5 bases from V and 2 bases from J, with 6 bases between. Looked up from germline, CDR1 is SGHTA and CDR2 is FQGTGA.

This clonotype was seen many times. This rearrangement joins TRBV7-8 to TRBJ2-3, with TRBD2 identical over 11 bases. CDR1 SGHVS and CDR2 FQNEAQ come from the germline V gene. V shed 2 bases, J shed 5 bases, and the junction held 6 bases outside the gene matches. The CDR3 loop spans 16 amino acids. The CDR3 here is CASSLIIAGGQDTQYF. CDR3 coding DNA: TGTGCCAGCAGCTTAATTATAGCGGGGGGGCAAGATACGCAGTATTTT.

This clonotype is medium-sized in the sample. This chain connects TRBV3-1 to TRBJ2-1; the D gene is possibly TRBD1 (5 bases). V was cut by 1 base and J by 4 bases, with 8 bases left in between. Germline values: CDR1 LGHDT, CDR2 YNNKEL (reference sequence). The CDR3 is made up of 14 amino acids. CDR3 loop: CASSQVSGYNEQFF. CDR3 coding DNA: TGTGCCAGCAGCCAAGTATCAGGGTACAATGAGCAGTTCTTC.

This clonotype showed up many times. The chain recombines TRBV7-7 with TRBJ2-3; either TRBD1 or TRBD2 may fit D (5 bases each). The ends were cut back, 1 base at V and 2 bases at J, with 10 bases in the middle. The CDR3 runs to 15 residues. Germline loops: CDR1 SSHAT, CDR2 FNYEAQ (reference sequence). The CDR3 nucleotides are TGTGCCAGCAGCTTAGGGGGGTCCGACACAGATACGCAGTATTTT. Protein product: CASSLGGSDTDTQYF.

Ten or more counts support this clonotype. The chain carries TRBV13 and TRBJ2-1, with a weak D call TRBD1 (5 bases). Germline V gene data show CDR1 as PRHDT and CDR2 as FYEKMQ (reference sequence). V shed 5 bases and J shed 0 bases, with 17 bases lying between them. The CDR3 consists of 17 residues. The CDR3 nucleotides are TGTGCCAGCAGCGCACCCTCTGAAGGGGTCTCCTACAATGAGCAGTTCTTC. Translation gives CASSAPSEGVSYNEQFF.

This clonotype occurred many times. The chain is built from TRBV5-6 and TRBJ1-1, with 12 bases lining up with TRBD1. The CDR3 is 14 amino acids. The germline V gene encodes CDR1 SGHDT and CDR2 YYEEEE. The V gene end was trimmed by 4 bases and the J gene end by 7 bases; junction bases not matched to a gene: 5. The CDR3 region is CASSRDRGRSEAFF. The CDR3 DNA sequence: TGTGCCAGCAGCCGGGACAGGGGGCGAAGTGAAGCTTTCTTT.

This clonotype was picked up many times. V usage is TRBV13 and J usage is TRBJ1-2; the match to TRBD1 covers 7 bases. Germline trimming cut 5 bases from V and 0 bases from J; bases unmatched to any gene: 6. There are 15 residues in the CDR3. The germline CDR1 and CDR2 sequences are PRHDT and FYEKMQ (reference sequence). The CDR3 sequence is CASSAEGTANYGYTF. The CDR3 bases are TGTGCCAGCAGCGCCGAAGGGACAGCTAACTATGGCTACACCTTC.

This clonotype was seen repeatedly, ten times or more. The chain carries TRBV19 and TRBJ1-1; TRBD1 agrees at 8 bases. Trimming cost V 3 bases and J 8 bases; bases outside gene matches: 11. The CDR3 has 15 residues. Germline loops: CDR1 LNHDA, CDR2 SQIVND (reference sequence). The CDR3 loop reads CASSITGQVQREAFF. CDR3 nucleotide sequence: TGTGCCAGTAGTATCACGGGACAGGTCCAAAGGGAAGCTTTCTTT.

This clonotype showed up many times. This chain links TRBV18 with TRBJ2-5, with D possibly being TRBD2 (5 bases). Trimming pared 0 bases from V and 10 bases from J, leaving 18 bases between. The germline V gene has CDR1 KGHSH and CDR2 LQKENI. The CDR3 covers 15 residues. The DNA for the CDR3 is TGTGCCAGCTCACCACCAAGCCCCGGGAAAGTCGGCCAGTACTTC. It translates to CASSPPSPGKVGQYF. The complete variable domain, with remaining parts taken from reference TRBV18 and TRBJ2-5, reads NAGVMQNPRHLVRRRGQEARLRCSPMKGHSHVYWYRQLPEEGLKFMVYLQKENIIDESGMPKERFSAEFPKEGPSILRIQQVVRGDSAAYFCASSPPSPGKVGQYFGPGTRLLVL.

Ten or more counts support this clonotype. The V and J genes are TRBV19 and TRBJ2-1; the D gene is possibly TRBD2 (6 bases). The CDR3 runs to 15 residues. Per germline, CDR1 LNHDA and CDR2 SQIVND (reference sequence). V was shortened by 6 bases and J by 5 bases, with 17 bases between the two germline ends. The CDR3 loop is CASRIIADGHNEQFF. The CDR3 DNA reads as TGTGCCAGTAGGATAATAGCGGACGGCCACAATGAGCAGTTCTTC.

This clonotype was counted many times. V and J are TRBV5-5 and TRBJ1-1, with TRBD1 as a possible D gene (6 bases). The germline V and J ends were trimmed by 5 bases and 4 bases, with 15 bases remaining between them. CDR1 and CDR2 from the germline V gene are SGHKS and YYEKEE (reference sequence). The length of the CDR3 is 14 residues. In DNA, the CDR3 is TGTGCCAGCAGTTCCGCGGGGGCGGGCACTGAAGCTTTCTTT. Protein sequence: CASSSAGAGTEAFF.

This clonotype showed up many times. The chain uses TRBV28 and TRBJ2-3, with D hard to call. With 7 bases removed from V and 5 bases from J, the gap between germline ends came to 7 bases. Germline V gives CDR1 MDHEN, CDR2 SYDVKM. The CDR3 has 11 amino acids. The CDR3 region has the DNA TGTGCCAGCAAGGAGCTAGATACGCAGTATTTT. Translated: CASKELDTQYF.

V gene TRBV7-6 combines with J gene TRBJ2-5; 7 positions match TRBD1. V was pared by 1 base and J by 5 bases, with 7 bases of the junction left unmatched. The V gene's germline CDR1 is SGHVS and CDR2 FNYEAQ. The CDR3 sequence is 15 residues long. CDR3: CASSLEGRGYETQYF. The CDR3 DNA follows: TGTGCCAGCAGCTTAGAGGGCAGGGGGTATGAGACCCAGTACTTC.

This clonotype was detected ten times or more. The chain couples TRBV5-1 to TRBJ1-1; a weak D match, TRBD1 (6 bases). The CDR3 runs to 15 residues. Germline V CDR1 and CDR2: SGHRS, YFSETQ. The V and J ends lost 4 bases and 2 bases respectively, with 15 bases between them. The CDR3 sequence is CASSPTTGLNTEAFF. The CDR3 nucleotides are TGCGCCAGCAGCCCCACTACAGGGCTTAACACTGAAGCTTTCTTT.

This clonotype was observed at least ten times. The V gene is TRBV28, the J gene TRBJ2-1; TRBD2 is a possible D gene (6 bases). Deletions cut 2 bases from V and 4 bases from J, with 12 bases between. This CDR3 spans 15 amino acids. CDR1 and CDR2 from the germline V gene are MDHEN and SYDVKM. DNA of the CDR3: TGTGCCAGCAGTTTAGCGGCGGGATTATACAATGAGCAGTTCTTC. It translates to CASSLAAGLYNEQFF.

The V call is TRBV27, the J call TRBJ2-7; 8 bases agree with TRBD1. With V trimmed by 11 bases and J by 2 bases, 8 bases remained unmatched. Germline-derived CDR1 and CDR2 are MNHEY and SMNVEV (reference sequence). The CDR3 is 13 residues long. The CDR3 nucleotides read TGTGCCGCGGCGACAGGGGTGGCCTACGAGCAGTACTTC. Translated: CAAATGVAYEQYF.

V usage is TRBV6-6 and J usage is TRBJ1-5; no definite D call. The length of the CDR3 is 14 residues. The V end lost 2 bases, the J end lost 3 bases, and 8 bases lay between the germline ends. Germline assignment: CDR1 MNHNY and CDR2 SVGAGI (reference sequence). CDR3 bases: TGTGCCAGCAGTTACCCAGGAACCAATCAGCCCCAGCATTTT. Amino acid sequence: CASSYPGTNQPQHF.

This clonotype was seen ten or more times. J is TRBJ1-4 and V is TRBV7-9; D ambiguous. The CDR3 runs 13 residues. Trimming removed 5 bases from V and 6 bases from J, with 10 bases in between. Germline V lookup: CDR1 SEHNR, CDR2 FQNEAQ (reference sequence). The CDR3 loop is CASSKAGDEKLFF. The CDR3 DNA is TGTGCCAGCAGCAAGGCGGGCGATGAAAAACTGTTTTTT.